This T cell receptor (beta chain) was sequenced in a study of T cell repertoires in ileal Crohn's disease. This clone showed up just a few times. Regarding time point: neoterminal ileum biopsy at postoperative endoscopy, about 6 months after surgery. TCRdb keeps only in-frame clones here, not all; method: immunoSEQ multiplex PCR. This table has almost 15,000 clones, 65% to 85% appearing once. Trimming took off 2 bases at V and 3 bases at J, with 12 bases between the two ends. Germline V gene lookup returns CDR1 SNHLY and CDR2 FYNNEI. The length of the CDR3 is 15 residues. The clonotype originates from an adult with Crohn's disease. Sequencing was carried out using ileal tissue. The chain couples TRBV2 to TRBJ2-3; tentative D call: TRBD2 (5 bases). The CDR3 DNA follows: TGTGCCAGCAGTGAAATGGCGGAGCGGACAGATACGCAGTATTTT. Residues: CASSEMAERTDTQYF.